A selection of T cell receptor beta chains follows, all from one sample in a study of blood T cell repertoires in COVID-19. Produced via immunoSEQ multiplex PCR; TCRdb's table is partial and in-frame only. Of approximately 120,000 clones listed, roughly four fifths were seen once; the top ten hold roughly 5.5%. Sequencing input: peripheral blood. These TCRs come from a man between 60 and 75 years old with acute or convalescent COVID-19. The CDR3 runs from the conserved cysteine through the conserved F or W. Clone size is shown for a subset of rows, as once, few, many or a class of expanded clone.

V: TRBV11-3; length: 15; size: NA; J: TRBJ2-1; CDR3: CASGRTSGSSGEQFF
V: TRBV12-3/TRBV12-4; length: 13; size: NA; J: TRBJ1-5; CDR3: CASSLTDNQPQHF
V: TRBV7-2; length: 14; size: few; J: TRBJ1-1; CDR3: CASSFSLQNTEAFF
V: TRBV6-5; length: 11; size: NA; J: TRBJ2-1; CDR3: CASSLYNEQFF
V: TRBV7-9; length: 15; size: NA; J: TRBJ1-2; CDR3: CASSLGTTSNYGYTF
V: TRBV6-5; length: 15; size: NA; J: TRBJ1-1; CDR3: CASSQGGPVNTEAFF
V: TRBV2; length: 17; size: NA; J: TRBJ2-1; CDR3: CASSLGLAASSYNEQFF
V: TRBV4-1; length: 14; size: NA; J: TRBJ2-2; CDR3: CASSQVYRIGELFF
V: TRBV2; length: 15; size: once; J: TRBJ2-1; CDR3: CASSPPNRGYNEQFF
V: TRBV5-1; length: 16; size: NA; J: TRBJ2-3; CDR3: CASKDTLGLGTDTQYF
V: TRBV19; length: 15; size: many; J: TRBJ1-2; CDR3: CASSARRRSDYGYTF
V: TRBV5-1; length: 18; size: NA; J: TRBJ2-2; CDR3: CASSLAAVAGVNTGELFF
V: TRBV6-5; length: 14; size: NA; J: TRBJ2-7; CDR3: CASAPASGSYEQYF
V: TRBV7-8; length: 14; size: NA; J: TRBJ1-4; CDR3: CASSLGTGEQKLFF
V: TRBV5-5; length: 13; size: NA; J: TRBJ1-4; CDR3: CASSFRQGEKLFF
V: TRBV7-6; length: 17; size: few; J: TRBJ2-3; CDR3: CASSLGAGVWSTDTQYF
V: TRBV6-1; length: 18; size: NA; J: TRBJ2-1; CDR3: CASSEALRTGGLYNEQFF
V: TRBV6-5; length: 15; size: NA; J: TRBJ1-1; CDR3: CASSPGSGGRTEAFF
V: TRBV10-3; length: 14; size: NA; J: TRBJ2-1; CDR3: CAIRRPEQGDEQFF
V: TRBV9; length: 15; size: NA; J: TRBJ2-1; CDR3: CASSVVTGGSGEQFF
V: TRBV5-6; length: 14; size: NA; J: TRBJ1-2; CDR3: CASSLRQGSYGYTF
V: TRBV5-4; length: 14; size: few; J: TRBJ1-1; CDR3: CASILSPARAEAFF
V: TRBV2; length: 13; size: NA; J: TRBJ2-7; CDR3: CASSEAEGYEQYF
V: TRBV5-1; length: 13; size: few; J: TRBJ2-7; CDR3: CASSNTGSYEQYF
V: TRBV7-2; length: 14; size: NA; J: TRBJ2-5; CDR3: CASSLGRGSETQYF
V: TRBV3-1/TRBV3-2; length: 16; size: NA; J: TRBJ1-5; CDR3: CASSQHQAGPNQPQHF
V: TRBV5-1; length: 16; size: NA; J: TRBJ1-2; CDR3: CASSFGQAASLYGYTF